These 28 T cell receptor beta chains originate from one sample sequenced in a study of blood T cell repertoires in COVID-19 (dated by TCRdb to 2020 to 2022). Receptor amplification or capture employed the immunoSEQ multiplex PCR assay. TCRdb's version of the immuneACCESS table is confined to in-frame rearrangements and falls short of the full clone set. An unresolved V gene accounts for under half of the shortfall where checked; the remainder is of unknown origin. The sample table holds about 260,000 clones, of which 88% were seen once. The ten largest clones represent over 4% of the sample. The sample was peripheral blood. Receptors originate from a man aged 60 to 75 who had recovered from COVID-19.

V usage is TRBV20-1 and J usage is TRBJ2-5; 7 positions agree with TRBD1. Germline CDR1 DFQATT, CDR2 SNEGSKA (reference sequence). Trimming removed 3 bases from V and 3 bases from J; junction bases left unmatched: 16. The CDR3 extends over 17 amino acids. CDR3 in amino acids: CSASSLLVQGLEETQYF. DNA for the CDR3: TGCAGTGCTAGTTCGCTTTTGGTACAGGGGCTAGAAGAGACCCAGTACTTC.

The J gene is TRBJ2-3, the V gene TRBV9; weak D call: TRBD1 (6 bases). Germline V gives CDR1 SGDLS, CDR2 YYNGEE. This CDR3 contains 16 residues. V lost 1 base and J lost 2, with 14 bases in between. In DNA, the CDR3 is TGTGCCAGCAGCGTATGGGGGACACTATCCACAGATACGCAGTATTTT. Translated, it gives CASSVWGTLSTDTQYF. The variable domain in full, completed from reference TRBV9 and TRBJ2-3, reads DSGVTQTPKHLITATGQRVTLRCSPRSGDLSVYWYQQSLDQGLQFLIQYYNGEERAKGNILERFSAQQFPDLHSELNLSSLELGDSALYFCASSVWGTLSTDTQYFGPGTRLTVL.

The V call is TRBV2, the J call TRBJ1-3; 8 bases agree with TRBD1. Germline CDR1 is SNHLY and CDR2 is FYNNEI. The trim removed 6 bases at V and 0 bases at J, leaving 4 bases unmatched. The CDR3 is made up of 15 amino acids. The CDR3 spells CASSGQGLSGNTIYF. In DNA, the CDR3 is TGTGCCAGCAGCGGACAGGGTCTCTCTGGAAACACCATATATTTT. Complete variable domain (other parts from reference TRBV2 and TRBJ1-3): EPEVTQTPSHQVTQMGQEVILRCVPISNHLYFYWYRQILGQKVEFLVSFYNNEISEKSEIFDDQFSVERPDGSNFTLKIRSTKLEDSAMYFCASSGQGLSGNTIYFGEGSWLTVV.

As DNA, the CDR3 is TGTGCCACGCGGGTAGCGGGGGGCCCGAACACCGGGGAGCTGTTTTTT. The encoded protein is CATRVAGGPNTGELFF. The chain carries TRBV5-4 and TRBJ2-2, with TRBD2 identical over 10 bases. The germline V gene encodes CDR1 SGHNT and CDR2 YYREEE (reference sequence). CDR3 size: 16 residues. V gave up 9 bases and J gave up 0 bases; unmatched junction bases: 8.

This clone was seen a few times. The rearrangement uses TRBV12-3 or TRBV12-4 and TRBJ1-5; weak D call: TRBD1 (6 bases). The CDR3 is made up of 13 amino acids. Trimming cost V 5 bases and J 6 bases, with 11 bases left between them. CDR3 sequence reads: CASSQGGGQPQHF. The CDR3 region has the DNA TGTGCCAGCAGTCAAGGGGGGGGTCAGCCCCAGCATTTT.

The chain is built from TRBV29-1 and TRBJ1-2; D is unresolved. This CDR3 contains 12 residues. Germline V gene data show CDR1 as SQVTM and CDR2 as ANQGSEA. V was trimmed by 3 bases and J by 0 bases, leaving 5 bases between them. Written as DNA, the CDR3 is TGCAGCGTTGAGCGAGCTAACTATGGCTACACCTTC. Translating it yields CSVERANYGYTF.

In this sample, this clone turned up a few times. V gene TRBV4-2 combines with J gene TRBJ1-2; 7 positions agree with TRBD1. The length of the CDR3 is 14 residues. V lost 4 bases to trimming and J lost 3 bases; unmatched junction nucleotides: 5. Per germline, CDR1 LGHNA and CDR2 YNFKEQ. CDR3 residues: CASSPYRGHYGYTF. CDR3 in DNA: TGTGCCAGCAGCCCCTACAGGGGACACTATGGCTACACCTTC.

The DNA for the CDR3 is TGTGCCAGCAGCCCCTCACCGGGACAGGGCATAGCCGGGGAGCTGTTTTTT. It codes for CASSPSPGQGIAGELFF. This chain uses TRBV5-4 with TRBJ2-2, with 9 bases lining up with TRBD1. After removal of 4 bases from V and 6 bases from J, the junction contained 13 bases not matched to a gene. In germline, CDR1 is SGHNT, CDR2 YYREEE (reference sequence). This CDR3 is 17 amino acids long. The full variable domain, rest sourced from reference TRBV5-4 and TRBJ2-2, is ETGVTQSPTHLIKTRGQQVTLRCSSQSGHNTVSWYQQALGQGPQFIFQYYREEENGRGNFPPRFSGLQFPNYSSELNVNALELDDSALYLCASSPSPGQGIAGELFFGEGSRLTVL.

This clone was seen just once. The V and J genes are TRBV7-8 and TRBJ1-6; D gene unclear. This CDR3 has 18 residues. With 1 base removed from V and 0 bases from J, the gap between germline ends came to 13 bases. From germline, CDR1 is SGHVS and CDR2 FQNEAQ. CDR3: CASSLVAVTSSYNSPLHF. CDR3 DNA: TGTGCCAGCAGCTTAGTAGCGGTGACAAGCTCCTATAATTCACCCCTCCACTTT. Drawing the rest from reference TRBV7-8 and TRBJ1-6, the complete variable domain is GAGVSQSPRYKVAKRGQDVALRCDPISGHVSLFWYQQALGQGPEFLTYFQNEAQLDKSGLPSDRFFAERPEGSVSTLKIQRTQQEDSAVYLCASSLVAVTSSYNSPLHFGNGTRLTVT.

The chain couples TRBV7-2 to TRBJ2-5, with 8 nucleotides matching TRBD2. Germline V gene sequence: CDR1 SGHTA, CDR2 FQGNSA. The junction had 8 bases not matched to a gene; V was cut back by 6 bases and J by 5 bases. This CDR3 contains 14 residues. CDR3 in DNA: TGTGCCAGCAGGCGACGGGGGGGCCCGGAGACCCAGTACTTC. Encoded protein: CASRRRGGPETQYF. The full variable domain, with the rest looked up from reference TRBV7-2 and TRBJ2-5, is GAGVSQSPSNKVTEKGKDVELRCDPISGHTALYWYRQSLGQGLEFLIYFQGNSAPDKSGLPSDRFSAERTGGSVSTLTIQRTQQEDSAVYLCASRRRGGPETQYFGPGTRLLVL.

CDR3 residues: CASVGAGGASNQPQHF. The CDR3 DNA sequence: TGTGCCAGCGTGGGGGCAGGGGGCGCAAGCAATCAGCCCCAGCATTTT. This chain uses TRBV21-1 with TRBJ1-5; TRBD1 is the table's D call, not checked against the DNA. TRBV21-1 is recorded as a pseudogene. This CDR3 is built from 16 residues.

The gene calls are TRBV5-4 and TRBJ2-7; 9 nucleotides match TRBD1. The CDR3 length is 15 residues. Germline assignment: CDR1 SGHNT and CDR2 YYREEE (reference sequence). V shed 4 bases and J 7 bases; nucleotides not matched to a gene: 12. DNA for the CDR3: TGTGCCAGCAGCCTCTTCGGGACAGGGTTAGGTGAGCAGTACTTC. Protein sequence: CASSLFGTGLGEQYF.

This clone was counted a few times. The rearrangement links TRBV5-4 to TRBJ2-7, with D possibly matching TRBD2 (6 bases). From germline, CDR1 is SGHNT and CDR2 YYREEE (reference sequence). The CDR3 runs to 16 residues. V was shortened by 4 bases and J by 3 bases, with 20 bases between the two germline ends. The CDR3 DNA reads as TGTGCCAGCAGCCGACAGACTAGTTCTCCGTACTACGAGCAGTACTTC. Residues: CASSRQTSSPYYEQYF.

CDR3 sequence (DNA): TGTGCCAGCGGGGACAGGGGTACCGAGACCCAGTACTTC. As protein: CASGDRGTETQYF. The chain links TRBV3-1 (or the pseudogene TRBV3-2) to TRBJ2-5, with 10 bases fitting TRBD1. Germline lookup yields CDR1 LGHDT and CDR2 YNNKEL (reference sequence). There are 13 residues in the CDR3. Losses at the gene ends were 8 bases for V and 5 bases for J; bases not matched to a gene: 5.

This sequence joins TRBV12-5 and TRBJ2-2; 16 nucleotides line up with TRBD2. The CDR3 runs to 19 residues. Germline lookup yields CDR1 LGHNT and CDR2 FRNRAP. The ends lost 2 bases at V and 5 bases at J; junction bases unmatched: 8. The CDR3 loop is CASGLTIPGLAGGTGELFF. As DNA, the CDR3 is TGTGCTAGTGGTTTGACGATCCCGGGACTAGCGGGGGGGACCGGGGAGCTGTTTTTT.

The table lists this clone with a few counts. The J gene is TRBJ2-1, the V gene TRBV25-1; possibly TRBD1 for D (5 bases). Germline V gene data show CDR1 as MGHDK and CDR2 as SYGVNS. The V end lost 1 base, the J end lost 0 bases, and 16 bases lay between the germline ends. This CDR3 region has 18 residues. This chain's CDR3 is CASSEWGRDLFSYNEQFF. The CDR3 DNA reads as TGTGCCAGCAGTGAATGGGGCAGAGATCTTTTCTCCTACAATGAGCAGTTCTTC.

The genes are TRBV4-1 and TRBJ1-2; 7 bases agree with TRBD1. Trimming took 0 bases from V and 4 from J; bases not matched to a gene: 5. The CDR3 contains 15 residues. Germline CDR1 is MGHRA and CDR2 is YSYEKL. The CDR3 DNA follows: TGCGCCAGCAGCCAAGAAGGGACAGCTACCTATGGCTACACCTTC. It is translated as CASSQEGTATYGYTF.

The chain is built from TRBV5-6 and TRBJ1-3, with TRBD1 matching 9 bases. The CDR3 has 18 amino acids. Losses at the gene ends were 3 bases for V and 3 bases for J; bases not matched to a gene: 13. CDR1 is SGHDT, CDR2 YYEEEE, per germline. CDR3: CASSYRTGVFVSGNTIYF. The CDR3, as DNA: TGTGCCAGCAGCTATAGGACAGGGGTCTTCGTGAGTGGAAACACCATATATTTT. Filled out from reference TRBV5-6 and TRBJ1-3, the complete variable domain reads DAGVTQSPTHLIKTRGQQVTLRCSPKSGHDTVSWYQQALGQGPQFIFQYYEEEERQRGNFPDRFSGHQFPNYSSELNVNALLLGDSALYLCASSYRTGVFVSGNTIYFGEGSWLTVV.

CDR3 DNA: TGTGCCAGCAGTTACGAGGAGGGGAGGCCCCAGCATTTT. Amino acids: CASSYEEGRPQHF. V usage is TRBV6-5 and J usage is TRBJ1-5, with D perhaps matching TRBD1 (5 bases). The V end lost 2 bases, the J end lost 9 bases, and 11 bases lay between the germline ends. The CDR3 is made up of 13 amino acids. CDR1 is MNHEY and CDR2 is SVGAGI in the germline V gene.

V gene TRBV6-5 combines with J gene TRBJ2-5; a weak D match, TRBD1 (5 bases). This CDR3 is built from 14 residues. Germline CDR1 is MNHEY and CDR2 is SVGAGI. V was pared by 7 bases and J by 4 bases, with 16 bases between. The chain's CDR3 is CASTRSLTVETQYF. The CDR3 DNA reads as TGTGCCAGCACCCGATCCCTGACAGTAGAGACCCAGTACTTC.

The chain uses TRBV21-1 and TRBJ1-2. TRBV21-1 is noted as a pseudogene. CDR3 length: 20 amino acids. CDR3 in DNA: TGTGCCAGCAGCAAAACGCCTTTGTCCCCCGATACACCGAGGGACTATGGCTACACCTTC. Translating it yields CASSKTPLSPDTPRDYGYTF.

The V gene is TRBV19, the J gene TRBJ2-5, with 10 bases identical to TRBD1. The length of the CDR3 is 18 residues. The ends lost 3 bases at V and 3 bases at J; junction bases unmatched: 13. CDR1 LNHDA and CDR2 SQIVND come from the germline V gene (reference sequence). The CDR3 nucleotides read TGTGCCAGTAGTATTAGTTTCTCCGGGACAGGGGCTAAAGAGACCCAGTACTTC. Translation: CASSISFSGTGAKETQYF. The variable domain in full, completed from reference TRBV19 and TRBJ2-5, reads DGGITQSPKYLFRKEGQNVTLSCEQNLNHDAMYWYRQDPGQGLRLIYYSQIVNDFQKGDIAEGYSVSREKKESFPLTVTSAQKNPTAFYLCASSISFSGTGAKETQYFGPGTRLLVL.

The chain carries TRBV7-8 and TRBJ1-2; 7 nucleotides align to TRBD1. The CDR3 consists of 15 residues. The J segment lost 2 bases and the V segment lost 5 bases, leaving 8 bases of the junction unmatched. In germline, CDR1 is SGHVS, CDR2 FQNEAQ. For the CDR3, the DNA is TGTGCCAGCAGCCCTGGGACAGCTATAAACTATGGCTACACCTTC. Amino acid sequence: CASSPGTAINYGYTF.

The rearrangement links TRBV10-2 to TRBJ2-3, with TRBD1 as a possible D gene (6 bases). The V end was cut by 6 bases, the J end by 2 bases, with 15 bases between. This CDR3 region has 15 residues. The germline V gene has CDR1 WSHSY and CDR2 SAAADI. The CDR3 loop is CASRQQGGATDTQYF. CDR3 DNA sequence: TGCGCCAGCAGGCAACAGGGCGGTGCCACAGATACGCAGTATTTT.

The V gene is TRBV24-1, the J gene TRBJ1-1; 9 bases agree with TRBD1. V dropped 3 bases and J dropped 5; count of bases not matched to a gene: 12. The CDR3 sequence is 17 residues long. In germline, CDR1 is KGHDR, CDR2 SFDVKD. CDR3 loop: CATSDPKPGQGFTEAFF. The CDR3 DNA is TGTGCCACCAGTGATCCAAAACCGGGACAGGGTTTTACTGAAGCTTTCTTT.

V gene TRBV27 combines with J gene TRBJ2-7; TRBD1 matches 8 bases. Per germline, CDR1 MNHEY and CDR2 SMNVEV (reference sequence). This CDR3 has 18 residues. The junction had 18 bases not matched to a gene; V was cut back by 5 bases and J by 3 bases. This CDR3 reads CASSAGGGRGGSGYEQYF. CDR3 nucleotides: TGTGCCAGCAGTGCAGGGGGCGGTCGTGGAGGATCAGGCTACGAGCAGTACTTC.

This clone was counted a few times. The chain links TRBV21-1 to TRBJ1-4. TRBV21-1 has pseudogene status. This CDR3 has 13 residues. The CDR3 sequence: CAPMSGGLEKLFF. In nucleotides, the CDR3 is TGTGCTCCCATGTCGGGGGGGCTTGAAAAACTGTTTTTT.

J is TRBJ2-1 and V is TRBV6-2 or TRBV6-3; D perhaps matches TRBD2 (5 bases). There are 15 residues in the CDR3. V was trimmed by 6 bases and J by 3 bases, leaving 15 bases between them. CDR1 and CDR2 from the germline V gene are MNHEY and SVGEGT. The CDR3 nucleotides read TGTGCCAGCAGCCCCGGCCCGGCGGGCTACAATGAGCAGTTCTTC. Its translation is CASSPGPAGYNEQFF.